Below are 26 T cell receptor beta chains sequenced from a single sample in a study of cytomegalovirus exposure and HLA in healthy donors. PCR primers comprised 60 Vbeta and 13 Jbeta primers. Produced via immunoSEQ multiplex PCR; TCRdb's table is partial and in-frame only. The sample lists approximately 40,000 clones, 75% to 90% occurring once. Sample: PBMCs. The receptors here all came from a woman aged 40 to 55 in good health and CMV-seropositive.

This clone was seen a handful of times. The CDR3, as DNA: TGCGCCAGCAGGGGCAGGGACACTGAAGCTTTCTTT. It is translated as CASRGRDTEAFF. The J gene is TRBJ1-1, the V gene TRBV4-1, with D possibly being TRBD1 (5 bases). In germline, CDR1 is MGHRA, CDR2 YSYEKL. The V gene lost 6 bases and the J gene lost 3 bases, with 8 bases spanning the gap. The CDR3 is 12 amino acids.

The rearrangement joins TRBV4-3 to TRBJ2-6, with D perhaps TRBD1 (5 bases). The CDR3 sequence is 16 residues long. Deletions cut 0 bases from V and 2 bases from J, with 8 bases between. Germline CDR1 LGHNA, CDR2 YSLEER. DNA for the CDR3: TGCGCCAGCAGCCAAGAGGCAGGGACTGGGGCCAACGTCCTGACTTTC. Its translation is CASSQEAGTGANVLTF.

CDR3 nucleotides: TGTGCCAGCTCACCCGGGGCAGGGGGCGCCCCGGGGGGCACTGAAGCTTTCTTT. It codes for CASSPGAGGAPGGTEAFF. The genes are TRBV18 and TRBJ1-1; 8 bases are shared with TRBD1. After removal of 3 bases from V and 4 bases from J, the junction contained 16 bases not matched to a gene. The CDR3 runs to 18 residues. The germline V gene encodes CDR1 KGHSH and CDR2 LQKENI.

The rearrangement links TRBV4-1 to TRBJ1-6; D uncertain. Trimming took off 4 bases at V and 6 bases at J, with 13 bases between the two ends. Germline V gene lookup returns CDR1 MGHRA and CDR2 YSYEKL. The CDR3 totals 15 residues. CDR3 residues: CASSRLQLSNSPLHF. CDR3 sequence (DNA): TGCGCCAGCAGCCGACTACAGCTGTCTAATTCACCCCTCCACTTT.

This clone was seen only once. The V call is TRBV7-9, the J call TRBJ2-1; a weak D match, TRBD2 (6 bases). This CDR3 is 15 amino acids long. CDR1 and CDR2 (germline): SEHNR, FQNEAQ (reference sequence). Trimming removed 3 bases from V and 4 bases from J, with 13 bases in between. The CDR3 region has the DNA TGTGCCAGCAGCTTTTTCTTAGCGGCTTACAATGAGCAGTTCTTC. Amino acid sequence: CASSFFLAAYNEQFF.

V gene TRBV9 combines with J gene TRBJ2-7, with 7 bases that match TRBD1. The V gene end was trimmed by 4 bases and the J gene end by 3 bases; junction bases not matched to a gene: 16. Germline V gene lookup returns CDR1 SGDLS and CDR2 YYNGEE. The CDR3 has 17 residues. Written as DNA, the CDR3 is TGTGCCAGCAGCCAGCCCCAGGGGGTGTGGGGGTTCTACGAGCAGTACTTC. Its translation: CASSQPQGVWGFYEQYF.

In DNA form, the CDR3 reads TGTGCCAGCTCACAACTACAGGGGGCGCAGAACGAGCAGTACTTC. This encodes CASSQLQGAQNEQYF. V gene TRBV18 combines with J gene TRBJ2-7; 9 bases align to TRBD1. The V gene end was trimmed by 4 bases and the J gene end by 5 bases; junction bases not matched to a gene: 9. Germline V gives CDR1 KGHSH, CDR2 LQKENI. This CDR3 has 15 amino acids.

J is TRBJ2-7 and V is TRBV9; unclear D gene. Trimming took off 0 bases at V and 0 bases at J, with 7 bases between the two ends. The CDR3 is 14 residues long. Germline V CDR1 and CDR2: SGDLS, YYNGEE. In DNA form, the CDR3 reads TGTGCCAGCAGCGTAGTTCCTAGCTCCTACGAGCAGTACTTC. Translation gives CASSVVPSSYEQYF.

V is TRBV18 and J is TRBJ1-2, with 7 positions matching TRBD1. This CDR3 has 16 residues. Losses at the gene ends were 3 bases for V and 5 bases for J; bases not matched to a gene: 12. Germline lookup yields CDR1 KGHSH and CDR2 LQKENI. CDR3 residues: CASSPNFGTVDYGYTF. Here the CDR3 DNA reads TGTGCCAGCTCACCGAATTTCGGGACAGTTGATTATGGCTACACCTTC.

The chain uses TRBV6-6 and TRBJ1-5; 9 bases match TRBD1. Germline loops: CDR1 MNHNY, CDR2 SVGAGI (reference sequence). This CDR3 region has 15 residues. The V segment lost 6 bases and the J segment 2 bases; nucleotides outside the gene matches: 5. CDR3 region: CASSNRGLGNQPQHF. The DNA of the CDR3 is TGTGCCAGCAGCAACAGGGGGCTAGGCAATCAGCCCCAGCATTTT.

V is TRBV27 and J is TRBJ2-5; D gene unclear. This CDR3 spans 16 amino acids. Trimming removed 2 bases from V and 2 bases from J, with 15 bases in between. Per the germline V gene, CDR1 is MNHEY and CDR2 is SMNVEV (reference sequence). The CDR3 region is CASSLARTAAQETQYF. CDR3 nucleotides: TGTGCCAGCAGTTTAGCACGTACAGCCGCTCAAGAGACCCAGTACTTC.

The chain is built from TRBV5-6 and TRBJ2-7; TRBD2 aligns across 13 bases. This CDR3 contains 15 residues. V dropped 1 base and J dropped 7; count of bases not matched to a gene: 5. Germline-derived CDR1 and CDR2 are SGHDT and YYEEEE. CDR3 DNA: TGTGCCAGCAGCTTGACTGGGGGACTAGCGGGGGAGCAGTACTTC. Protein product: CASSLTGGLAGEQYF.

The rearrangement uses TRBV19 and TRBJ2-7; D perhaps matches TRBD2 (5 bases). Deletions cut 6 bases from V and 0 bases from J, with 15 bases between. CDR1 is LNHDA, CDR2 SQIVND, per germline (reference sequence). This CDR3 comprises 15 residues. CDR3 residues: CASRPYVGSSYEQYF. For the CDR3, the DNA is TGTGCCAGTAGGCCCTACGTGGGGAGCTCCTACGAGCAGTACTTC.

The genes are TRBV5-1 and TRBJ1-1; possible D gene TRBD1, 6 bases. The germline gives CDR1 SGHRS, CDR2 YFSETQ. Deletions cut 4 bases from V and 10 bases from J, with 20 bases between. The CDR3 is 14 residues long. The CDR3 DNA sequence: TGCGCCAGCAGCATACAGGGCCCCCAGGACGTAGCTTTCTTT. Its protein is CASSIQGPQDVAFF. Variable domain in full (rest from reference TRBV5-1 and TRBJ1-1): KAGVTQTPRYLIKTRGQQVTLSCSPISGHRSVSWYQQTPGQGLQFLFEYFSETQRNKGNFPGRFSGRQFSNSRSEMNVSTLELGDSALYLCASSIQGPQDVAFFGQGTRLTVV.

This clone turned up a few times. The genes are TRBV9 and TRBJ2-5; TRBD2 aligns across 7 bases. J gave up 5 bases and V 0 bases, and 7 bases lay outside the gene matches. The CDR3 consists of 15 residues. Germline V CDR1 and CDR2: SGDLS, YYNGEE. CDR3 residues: CASSVEGGGLETQYF. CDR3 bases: TGTGCCAGCAGCGTAGAAGGCGGGGGACTGGAGACCCAGTACTTC.

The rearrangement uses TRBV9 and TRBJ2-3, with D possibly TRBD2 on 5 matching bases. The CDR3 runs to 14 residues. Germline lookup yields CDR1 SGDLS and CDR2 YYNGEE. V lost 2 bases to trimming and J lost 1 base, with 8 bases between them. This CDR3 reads CASSVGSGTDTQYF. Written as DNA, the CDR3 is TGTGCCAGCAGCGTCGGTAGCGGCACAGATACGCAGTATTTT.

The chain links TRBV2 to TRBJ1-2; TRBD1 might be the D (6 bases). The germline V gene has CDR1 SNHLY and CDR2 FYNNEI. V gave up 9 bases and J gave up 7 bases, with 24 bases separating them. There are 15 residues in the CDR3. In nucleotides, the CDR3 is TGTGCCAGTAACAAAGCGGAACGGGGGGCAACTGGCTACACCTTC. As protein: CASNKAERGATGYTF. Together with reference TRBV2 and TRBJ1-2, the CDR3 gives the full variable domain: EPEVTQTPSHQVTQMGQEVILRCVPISNHLYFYWYRQILGQKVEFLVSFYNNEISEKSEIFDDQFSVERPDGSNFTLKIRSTKLEDSAMYFCASNKAERGATGYTFGSGTRLTVV.

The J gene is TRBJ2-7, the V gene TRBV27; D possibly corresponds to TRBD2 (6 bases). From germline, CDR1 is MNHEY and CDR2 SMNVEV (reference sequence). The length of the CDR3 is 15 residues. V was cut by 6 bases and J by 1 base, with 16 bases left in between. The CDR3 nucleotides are TGTGCCAGCAGCCCGCCCCGCGGGGTATCCTACGAGCAGTACTTC. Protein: CASSPPRGVSYEQYF.

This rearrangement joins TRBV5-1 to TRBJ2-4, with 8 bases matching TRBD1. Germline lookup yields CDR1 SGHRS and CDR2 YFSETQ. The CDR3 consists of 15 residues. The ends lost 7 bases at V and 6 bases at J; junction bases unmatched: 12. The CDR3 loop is CASQQGGTGVNIQYF. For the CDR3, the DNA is TGCGCCAGCCAGCAGGGTGGGACAGGAGTAAACATTCAGTACTTC.

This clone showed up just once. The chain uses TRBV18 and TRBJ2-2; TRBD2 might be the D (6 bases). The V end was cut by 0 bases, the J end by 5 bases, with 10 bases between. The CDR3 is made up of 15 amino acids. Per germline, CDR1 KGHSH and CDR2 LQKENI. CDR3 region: CASSPPRGGTGELFF. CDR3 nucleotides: TGTGCCAGCTCACCACCGCGGGGCGGGACCGGGGAGCTGTTTTTT.

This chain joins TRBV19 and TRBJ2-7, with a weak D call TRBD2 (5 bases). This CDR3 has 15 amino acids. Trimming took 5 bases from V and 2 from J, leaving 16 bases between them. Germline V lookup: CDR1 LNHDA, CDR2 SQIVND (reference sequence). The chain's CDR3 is CASSFGLGFPYEQYF. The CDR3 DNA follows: TGTGCCAGTAGTTTTGGACTGGGATTCCCCTACGAGCAGTACTTC.

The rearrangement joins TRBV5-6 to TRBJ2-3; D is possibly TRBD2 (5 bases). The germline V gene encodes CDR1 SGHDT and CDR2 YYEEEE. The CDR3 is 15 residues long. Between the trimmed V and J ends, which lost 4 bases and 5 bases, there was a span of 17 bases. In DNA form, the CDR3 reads TGTGCCAGCAGCGGGAGCGACGGGGTGGGAGATACGCAGTATTTT. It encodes CASSGSDGVGDTQYF. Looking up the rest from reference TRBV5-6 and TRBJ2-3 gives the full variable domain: DAGVTQSPTHLIKTRGQQVTLRCSPKSGHDTVSWYQQALGQGPQFIFQYYEEEERQRGNFPDRFSGHQFPNYSSELNVNALLLGDSALYLCASSGSDGVGDTQYFGPGTRLTVL.

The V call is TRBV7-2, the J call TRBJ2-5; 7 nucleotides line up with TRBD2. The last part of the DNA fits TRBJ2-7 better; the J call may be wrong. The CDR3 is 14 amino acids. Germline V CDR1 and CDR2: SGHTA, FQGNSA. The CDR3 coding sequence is TGTGCCAGCAGCTTAGGACTAGCCTCCTACGAGCAGTACTTC. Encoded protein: CASSLGLASYEQYF.

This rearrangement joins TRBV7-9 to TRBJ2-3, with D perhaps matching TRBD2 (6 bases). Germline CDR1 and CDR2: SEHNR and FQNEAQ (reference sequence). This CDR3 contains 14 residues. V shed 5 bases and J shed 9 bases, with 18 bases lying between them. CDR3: CASSTGANKRTQYF. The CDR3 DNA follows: TGTGCCAGCAGCACGGGAGCTAATAAGCGCACGCAGTATTTT.

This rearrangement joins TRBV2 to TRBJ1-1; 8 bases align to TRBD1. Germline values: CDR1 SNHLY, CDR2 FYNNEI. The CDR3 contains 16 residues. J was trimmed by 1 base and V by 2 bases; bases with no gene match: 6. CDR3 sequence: CASSEIFGQGNTEAFF. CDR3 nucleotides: TGTGCCAGCAGTGAAATTTTTGGACAGGGGAACACTGAAGCTTTCTTT. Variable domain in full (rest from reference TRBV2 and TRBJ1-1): EPEVTQTPSHQVTQMGQEVILRCVPISNHLYFYWYRQILGQKVEFLVSFYNNEISEKSEIFDDQFSVERPDGSNFTLKIRSTKLEDSAMYFCASSEIFGQGNTEAFFGQGTRLTVV.

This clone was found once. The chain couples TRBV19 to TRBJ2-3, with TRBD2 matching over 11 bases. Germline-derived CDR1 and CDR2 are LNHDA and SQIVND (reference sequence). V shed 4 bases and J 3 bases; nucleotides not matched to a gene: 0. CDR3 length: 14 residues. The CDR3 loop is CASSTSGGTDTQYF. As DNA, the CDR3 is TGTGCCAGTAGTACTAGCGGGGGGACAGATACGCAGTATTTT. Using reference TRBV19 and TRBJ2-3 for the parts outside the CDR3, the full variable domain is DGGITQSPKYLFRKEGQNVTLSCEQNLNHDAMYWYRQDPGQGLRLIYYSQIVNDFQKGDIAEGYSVSREKKESFPLTVTSAQKNPTAFYLCASSTSGGTDTQYFGPGTRLTVL.